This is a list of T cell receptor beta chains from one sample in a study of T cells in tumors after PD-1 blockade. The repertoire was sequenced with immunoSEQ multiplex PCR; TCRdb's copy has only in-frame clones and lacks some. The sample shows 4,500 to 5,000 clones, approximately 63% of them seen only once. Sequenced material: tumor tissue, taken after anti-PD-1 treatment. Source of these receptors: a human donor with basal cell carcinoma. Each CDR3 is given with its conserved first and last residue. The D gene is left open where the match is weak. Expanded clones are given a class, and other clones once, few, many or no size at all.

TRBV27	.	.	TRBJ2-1	TGTGCCAGCAACGGCGGTGGCTCCTACAATGAGCAGTTCTTC	CASNGGGSYNEQFF
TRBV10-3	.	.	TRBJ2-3	TGTGCCATCAGTCTCCGGGACACGGCTAAAGATACGCAGTATTTT	CAISLRDTAKDTQYF
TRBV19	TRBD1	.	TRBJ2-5	TGTGCCAGTAGTCTAAGACAGGGGCTTCTCCTGAATCAAGAGACCCAGTACTTC	CASSLRQGLLLNQETQYF
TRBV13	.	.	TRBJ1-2	TGTGCCAGCAGCTTCTCCACAGCTAATGGCTACACCTTC	CASSFSTANGYTF
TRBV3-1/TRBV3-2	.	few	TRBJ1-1	TGTGCCAGCAGCCAAGGCAACACTGAAGCTTTCTTT	CASSQGNTEAFF
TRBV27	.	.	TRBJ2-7	TGTGCCAGCAGACTCAAAGGGGGGGCTATTTACGAGCAGTACTTC	CASRLKGGAIYEQYF
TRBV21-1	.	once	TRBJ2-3	TGTGCCAGCAGCAAACCATCGAGCAACACAGATACGCAGTATTTT	CASSKPSSNTDTQYF
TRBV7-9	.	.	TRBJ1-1	TGTGCCAGCAGTCCCTGGGCCGGGGGATCGAACACTGAAGCTTTCTTT	CASSPWAGGSNTEAFF
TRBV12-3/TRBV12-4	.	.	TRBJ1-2	TGTGCCACCAGGGTTTCGGGGGCATTTGGCTACACCTTC	CATRVSGAFGYTF
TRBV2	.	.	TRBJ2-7	TGTGCCAGCAGCTCCCTAAGGGAGCAGTACTTC	CASSSLREQYF
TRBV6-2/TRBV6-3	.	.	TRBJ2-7	TGTGCCAGCAGTTACTCGACACTGGGCAACGAGCAGTACTTC	CASSYSTLGNEQYF
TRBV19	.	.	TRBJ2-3	TGTGCCAGTAGCGAGAAAGGCGGGGTAATTCCAAATACGCAGTATTTT	CASSEKGGVIPNTQYF
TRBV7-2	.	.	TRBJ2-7	TGTGCCAGCAGCATAAACATGGACTACGAGCAGTACTTC	CASSINMDYEQYF
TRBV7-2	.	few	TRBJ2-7	TGTGCCAGCAGCTTAAAAGGACAGCTGGACTACGAGCAGTACTTC	CASSLKGQLDYEQYF
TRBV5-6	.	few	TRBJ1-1	TGTGCCAGCAGTCCCGGTGGGACTGAAGCTTTCTTT	CASSPGGTEAFF
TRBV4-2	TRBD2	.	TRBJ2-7	TGTGCCAGCAGCCAGACTAGCGGGGGGTACGAGCAGTACTTC	CASSQTSGGYEQYF
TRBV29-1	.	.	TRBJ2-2	TGCAGCGTCCAGGGCGGCGGGAACACCGGGGAGCTGTTTTTT	CSVQGGGNTGELFF
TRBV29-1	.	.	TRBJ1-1	TGCAGCGTCATGACAGGATCCGCAAGGGGTGAAGCTTTCTTT	CSVMTGSARGEAFF
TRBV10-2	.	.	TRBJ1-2	TGCGCCAGCAGTGAGTCGCTAATACAGACGAGCTACTATGGCTACACCTTC	CASSESLIQTSYYGYTF
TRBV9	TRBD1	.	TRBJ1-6	TGTGCCAGCAGCGCGGGACAGACTTATGGGGATTCACCCCTCCACTTT	CASSAGQTYGDSPLHF
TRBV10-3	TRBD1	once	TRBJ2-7	TGTGCCATCAGTGAATGGACAGGGTTACTCTACGAGCAGTACTTC	CAISEWTGLLYEQYF
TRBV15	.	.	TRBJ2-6	TGTGCCACCAGCACCAGGGGATCAGGGGCCAACGTCCTGACTTTC	CATSTRGSGANVLTF
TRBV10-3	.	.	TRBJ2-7	TGTGCCATCAGTGAGAGGGGTCTTTTTGCGGCCTACGAGCAGTACTTC	CAISERGLFAAYEQYF
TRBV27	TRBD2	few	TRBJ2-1	TGTGCCAGCAGTTTTATGGGGACTAGCTACTTACCGTTCTTC	CASSFMGTSYLPFF
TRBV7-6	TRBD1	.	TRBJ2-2	TGTGCCAGCAGCATCCAAACAGGGGCGAACACCGGGGAGCTGTTTTTT	CASSIQTGANTGELFF
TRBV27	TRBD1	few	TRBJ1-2	TGTGCCAGCAGTCCCGGGACAGGGGATCATGGCTACACCTTC	CASSPGTGDHGYTF
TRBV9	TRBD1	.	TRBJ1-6	TGTGCCAGCAGTCTTAACTCGGACAGGTCCTCTCTTCCCCTCCACTTT	CASSLNSDRSSLPLHF
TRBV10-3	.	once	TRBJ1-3	TGTGCCATCAGTGAGCGGCCAGCCAACTCTGGAAACACCATATATTTT	CAISERPANSGNTIYF
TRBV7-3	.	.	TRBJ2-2	TGTGCCAGCAGCTTGGGTGGAGCGAACACCGGGGAGCTGTTTTTT	CASSLGGANTGELFF
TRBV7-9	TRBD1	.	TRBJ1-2	TGTGCCAGCAGCACCGGGACAGGGGTTTATGGCTACACCTTC	CASSTGTGVYGYTF
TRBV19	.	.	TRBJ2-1	TGTGCCAGTAGTCCCGGTGGAGGGTCCTACAATGAGCAGTTCTTC	CASSPGGGSYNEQFF
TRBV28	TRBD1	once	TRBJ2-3	TGTGCCAGCAGTTTGGGTCCGGGACAGGGTATCACAGATACGCAGTATTTT	CASSLGPGQGITDTQYF
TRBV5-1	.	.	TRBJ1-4	TGCGCCAGCAGCTTGGAAGGGGGATCTAATGAAAAACTGTTTTTT	CASSLEGGSNEKLFF
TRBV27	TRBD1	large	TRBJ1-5	TGTGCCAGCAGACGGACAGGTAGCAATCAGCCCCAGCATTTT	CASRRTGSNQPQHF
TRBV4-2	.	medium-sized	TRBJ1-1	TGTGCCAGCAGGTTTGGCTGGGGGCCTCAAGGGTACCTTGAAGCTTTCTTT	CASRFGWGPQGYLEAFF
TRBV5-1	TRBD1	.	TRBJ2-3	TGCGCCAGCAGCTCCGGACAGGGTAGGCAGTATTTT	CASSSGQGRQYF
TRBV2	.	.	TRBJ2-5	TGTGCCAGCAGTGGGGTCGGGTACGAGACCCAGTACTTC	CASSGVGYETQYF
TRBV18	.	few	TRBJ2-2	TGTGCCAGCTCACCACCGGGTGCTGGACGCAACACCGGGGAGCTGTTTTTT	CASSPPGAGRNTGELFF
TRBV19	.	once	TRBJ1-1	TGTGCCAGTAGTATACGCGGCCTGAACACTGAAGCTTTCTTT	CASSIRGLNTEAFF
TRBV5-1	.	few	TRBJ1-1	TGCGCCAGCAGCTGGGCAGGGACGAACACTGAAGCTTTCTTT	CASSWAGTNTEAFF
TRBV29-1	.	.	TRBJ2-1	TGCAGCGTTTACACTGCCAATGAGCAGTTCTTC	CSVYTANEQFF
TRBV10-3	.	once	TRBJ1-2	TGTGCCACTTATGGGACAAAGACTAACTATGGCTACACCTTC	CATYGTKTNYGYTF
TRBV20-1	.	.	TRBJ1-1	TGCAGTGCTAGTCGAGGGAACACTGAAGCTTTCTTT	CSASRGNTEAFF
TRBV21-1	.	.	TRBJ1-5	TGTGCCAGCAGCAATCGTGACAGGGGGAATCAGCCCCAGCATTTT	CASSNRDRGNQPQHF
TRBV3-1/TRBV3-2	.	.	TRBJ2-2	TGTGCCAGCAGCCAAAAAGGGGCGGGAAACACCGGGGAGCTGTTTTTT	CASSQKGAGNTGELFF
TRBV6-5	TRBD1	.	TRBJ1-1	TGTGCCAGCAGCCGGGACAGAGACACTGAAGCTTTCTTT	CASSRDRDTEAFF
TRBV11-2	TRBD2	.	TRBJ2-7	TGTGCCAGCAGCCGACACATGGGGCTAGCGGACTACGAGCAGTACTTC	CASSRHMGLADYEQYF
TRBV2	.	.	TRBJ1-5	TGTGCCAGCAAAGGCGGCACTTCAAATCAGCCCCAGCATTTT	CASKGGTSNQPQHF
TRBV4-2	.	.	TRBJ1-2	TGTGCCAGCAGCCAGGATACACAGGGTGGATATGGCTACACCTTC	CASSQDTQGGYGYTF
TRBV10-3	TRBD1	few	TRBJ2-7	TGTGCCTCACAGGGGTTTTCCTACGAGCAGTACTTC	CASQGFSYEQYF
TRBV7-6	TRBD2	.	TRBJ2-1	TGTGCCAGCAGCTTAGACGTCCCGGGGGGGGCGAGAATTGAGCAGTTCTTC	CASSLDVPGGARIEQFF
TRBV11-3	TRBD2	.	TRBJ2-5	TGTGCCAGCAGCTTAGGACTAGCGGGAGTAGAGACCCAGTACTTC	CASSLGLAGVETQYF
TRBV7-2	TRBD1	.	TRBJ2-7	TGTGCCAGCAGCCCTAGGGACAGGGTAGTCGAGCAGTACTTC	CASSPRDRVVEQYF
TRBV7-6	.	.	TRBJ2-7	TGTGCCAGCAGCCGAACCTGCAGGCAACCCCATTACCGTGAGTACTTC	CASSRTCRQPHYREYF
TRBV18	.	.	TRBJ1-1	TGTGCCAGCTCACCACTAGGGATCCGCAGGGCGGCTGAAGCTTTCTTT	CASSPLGIRRAAEAFF